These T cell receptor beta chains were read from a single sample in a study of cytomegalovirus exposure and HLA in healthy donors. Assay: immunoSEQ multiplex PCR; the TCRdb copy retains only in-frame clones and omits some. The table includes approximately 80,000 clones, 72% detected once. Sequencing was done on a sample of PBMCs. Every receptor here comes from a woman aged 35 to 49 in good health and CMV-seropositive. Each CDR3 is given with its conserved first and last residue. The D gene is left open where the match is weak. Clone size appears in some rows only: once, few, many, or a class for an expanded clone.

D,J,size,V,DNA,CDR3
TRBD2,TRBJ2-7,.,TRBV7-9,TGTGCCAGCGCCCCGGGGGGAGCCGAGAGGTACGAGCAGTACTTC,CASAPGGAERYEQYF
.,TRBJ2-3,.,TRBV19,TGTGCCAGTAGTATAGAAAATCGAGATACGCAGTATTTT,CASSIENRDTQYF
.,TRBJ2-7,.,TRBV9,TGTGCCAGCAGCCCTGAGGGTTCTCTCTACGAGCAGTACTTC,CASSPEGSLYEQYF
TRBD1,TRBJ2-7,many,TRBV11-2,TGTGCCAGCAGCCCACAGGGGGTTTACGAGCAGTACTTC,CASSPQGVYEQYF
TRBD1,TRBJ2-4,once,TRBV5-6,TGTGCCAGCAGCTTGATACGACAGGGGCTGAAAAACATTCAGTACTTC,CASSLIRQGLKNIQYF
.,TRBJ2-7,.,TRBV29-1,TGCAGCGTTGGACAGACAGCCTACGAGCAGTACTTC,CSVGQTAYEQYF
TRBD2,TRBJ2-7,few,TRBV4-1,TGCGCCAGCAGAGGAGGGCTGGCGGGAGAGAAGTCCGAGCAGTACTTC,CASRGGLAGEKSEQYF
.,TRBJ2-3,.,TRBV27,TGTGCCAGCAGTTTATCGGGCTCAGGTACGCAGTATTTT,CASSLSGSGTQYF
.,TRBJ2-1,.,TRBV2,TGTGCCAGCAGTCTAGGACAAGGTTCTTACAATGAGCAGTTCTTC,CASSLGQGSYNEQFF
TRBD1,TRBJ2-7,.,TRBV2,TGTGCCAGCAGTGAAATAGGGACAGGGGGTGTGCAGTACTTC,CASSEIGTGGVQYF
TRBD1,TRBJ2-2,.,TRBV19,TGTGCCAGCCGGGACAGGAAACTCACCGGGGAGCTGTTTTTT,CASRDRKLTGELFF
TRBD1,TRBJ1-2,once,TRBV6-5,TGTGCCAGCAGAAAGGGGACAGGGGGAATCTATGGCTACCCCTTC,CASRKGTGGIYGYPF
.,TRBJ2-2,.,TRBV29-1,TGCAGCGTTACCCTTAGGGGGGGCTTGACCGGGGAGCTGTTTTTT,CSVTLRGGLTGELFF
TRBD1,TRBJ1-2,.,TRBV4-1,TGCGCCAGCAGCCCTCGACAGGGTGGCTATGGCTACACCTTC,CASSPRQGGYGYTF
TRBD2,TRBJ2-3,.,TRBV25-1,TGTGCCAGCAGTGAAGGACTAGCGGGAGTGAGGAGCACAGATACGCAGTATTTT,CASSEGLAGVRSTDTQYF
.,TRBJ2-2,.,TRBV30,TGTGCCTGGAGTGTACAGGGAGTCGGGGAGCTGTTTTTT,CAWSVQGVGELFF
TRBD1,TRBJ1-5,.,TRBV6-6,TGTGCCAGCAGTGGACAGGGGAGGGGAGGCAATCAGCCCCAGCATTTT,CASSGQGRGGNQPQHF
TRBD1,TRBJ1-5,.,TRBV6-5,TGTGCCAGCAGGCTCAGACAGGGTAGTCAGCCCCAGCATTTT,CASRLRQGSQPQHF
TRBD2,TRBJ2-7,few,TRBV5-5,TGTGCCAGCAGCTTCTCCGGACTAGCGGGAGAGGTTTACGAGCAGTACTTC,CASSFSGLAGEVYEQYF
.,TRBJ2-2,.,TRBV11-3,TGTGCCAGCAGCTTAGGTACAGTGAACACCGGGGAGCTGTTTTTT,CASSLGTVNTGELFF
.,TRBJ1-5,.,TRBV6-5,TGTGCCAGCAGTGGAGGGGTTAATCAGCCCCAGCATTTT,CASSGGVNQPQHF
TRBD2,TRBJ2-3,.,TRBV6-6,TGTGCCAGCAGTTATAAGCTAGCGGGAGTTGGGGATACGCAGTATTTT,CASSYKLAGVGDTQYF
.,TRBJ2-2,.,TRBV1,TGCACCAGCAGCCAAAAGGGCGTTGGCGCCAGAAGGGGCGGGGAGCTGTTTTTT,CTSSQKGVGARRGGELFF
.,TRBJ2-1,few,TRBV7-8,TGTGCCAGCAGCTTAGCACGGGAGCAGTTCTTC,CASSLAREQFF
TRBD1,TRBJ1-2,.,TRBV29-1,TGCAGCGTCGGACAGGGGAACTATGGCTACACCTTC,CSVGQGNYGYTF
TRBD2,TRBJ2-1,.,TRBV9,TGTGCCAGCAGCGTGCTGGGTGCGGGGGGTCATTCTGGTGAGCAGTTCTTC,CASSVLGAGGHSGEQFF
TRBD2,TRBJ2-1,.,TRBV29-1,TGCAGCGCCGAGGCGGGAGGGCCGAATGAGCAGTTCTTC,CSAEAGGPNEQFF
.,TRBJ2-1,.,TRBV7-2,TGTGCCAGCAGCCCCTCAGGGGCGAGCAATGAGCAGTTCTTC,CASSPSGASNEQFF
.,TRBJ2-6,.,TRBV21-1,TGTGCCAGCACCCTGGGGGGTCCTCACTATTCTGGGGCCAACGTCCTGACTTTC,CASTLGGPHYSGANVLTF
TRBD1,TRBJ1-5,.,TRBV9,TGTGCCAGCAGCGAGGGGACAGGGGGCCAGCCCCAGCATTTT,CASSEGTGGQPQHF
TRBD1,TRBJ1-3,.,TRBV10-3,TGTGCCATCAGTGGGACAGGGAACACCATATATTTT,CAISGTGNTIYF
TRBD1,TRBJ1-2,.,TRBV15,TGTGCCACCAGCGGGGGGACAGGGCATGGCTACACCTTC,CATSGGTGHGYTF
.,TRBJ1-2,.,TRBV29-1,TGCAGCGTTGAACAGGGGCGCAGGAGTGGCTACACCTTC,CSVEQGRRSGYTF